This T cell receptor beta chain was recorded in a study of T-cell memory formation after mild COVID-19. About the study: TCR clusters mostly belonged to single donors.

TCRdb ran MiXCR on the 5' RACE reads and lists one entry per CDR3 protein. The sample records 400,000 to 500,000 distinct CDR3 sequences, 18% being singletons. Germline CDR1 and CDR2: SGHVS and FNYEAQ. The CDR3 sequence is 12 residues long. The ends lost 10 bases at V and 5 bases at J; junction bases unmatched: 7. Sequencing was done on a sample of PBMCs or a T cell subset sorted from them (not recorded which). The receptor was derived from a man between 18 and 29 years old who had mild COVID-19 (a few samples of this study predate the infection). Cell type and time point are not known. This chain uses TRBV7-6 with TRBJ2-5; 7 bases agree with TRBD2. The CDR3 nucleotides are TGTGCCACCGGGTTTAGCGGGGAGACCCAGTACTTC. This translates into CATGFSGETQYF.